This T cell receptor beta chain was recorded in a study of blood T cell repertoires in COVID-19. Study details: Collection of acute and convalescent COVID-19 samples took place in the United States, Italy and Spain. In each case, the material was cDNA or gDNA derived from T cells, B-cell-depleted T cells, or PBMCs.

As handled by the study authors: Nucleated cell counts were estimated from reference gene primer amplification. This table comes from immunoSEQ multiplex PCR, and its TCRdb copy is limited to in-frame clones, with some not included. V, J and clone size reflect that table, while D and trimming were determined from the DNA. The profile shows some 31,000 clones, around 86% of them singletons. The CDR3 has 16 amino acids. CDR1 is MGHRA and CDR2 is YSYEKL in the germline V gene. V gave up 4 bases and J gave up 5 bases; unmatched junction bases: 6. This sequence originates from a human donor in a cohort sampled during active COVID-19. The donor label of this sample is uncertain. Sequences were obtained from peripheral blood. This sequence joins TRBV4-1 and TRBJ2-1, with 12 bases matching TRBD2. CDR3 sequence (DNA): TGCGCCAGCAGCCGCTACCTAGCGGGAGGGGACAATGAGCAGTTCTTC. It specifies CASSRYLAGGDNEQFF.